These 21 T cell receptor beta chains were sequenced from one sample in a study of blood T cells in healthy people across ages. A second PCR of roughly 7 to 11 cycles used a sample-barcoded 5' primer and a J-beta primer mix. TCRdb analysed the 5' RACE reads with MiXCR anew, one entry per CDR3 protein. This table has around 970,000 distinct CDR3 sequences, 51% appearing once. The material sequenced was blood. The receptors come from a woman aged 55-75 years in good health.

As regards this clonotype: One base away lies a much larger clone, so this may be a sequencing read error. V usage is TRBV6-5 and J usage is TRBJ1-2; maybe TRBD1 (6 bases). This CDR3 has 14 amino acids. From germline, CDR1 is MNHEY and CDR2 SVGAGI. CDR3 residues: CASTTGLEDYGCTF. CDR3 DNA sequence: TGTGCCAGCACGACAGGCCTCGAGGACTATGGCTGCACCTTC.

The CDR3 protein is CASSLGGMQLGTEAFF. In nucleotides, the CDR3 is TGCGCCAGCAGCTTGGGAGGGATGCAGTTGGGCACTGAAGCTTTCTTT. This chain links TRBV5-1 with TRBJ1-1, with D uncertain. The CDR3 sequence is 16 residues long. Germline loops: CDR1 SGHRS, CDR2 YFSETQ. V was trimmed by 0 bases and J by 4 bases, leaving 16 bases between them.

This chain links TRBV20-1 with TRBJ2-5; 10 positions agree with TRBD1. The CDR3 has 16 amino acids. After removal of 7 bases from V and 3 bases from J, the junction contained 14 bases not matched to a gene. Germline lookup yields CDR1 DFQATT and CDR2 SNEGSKA (reference sequence). The CDR3 region is CSVTVLEDRGEETQYF. The CDR3, as DNA: TGCAGTGTTACAGTCTTAGAGGACAGGGGGGAAGAGACCCAGTACTTC.

The rearrangement links TRBV6-5 to TRBJ2-7, with D possibly being TRBD1 (6 bases). Trimming removed 0 bases at V and 5 bases at J, with 11 bases between. Germline V gene sequence: CDR1 MNHEY, CDR2 SVGAGI. The CDR3 runs to 14 residues. The CDR3 region has the DNA TGTGCCAGCAGTTACTCGGGGGCCTCGGACGAGCAGTACTTC. It is translated as CASSYSGASDEQYF.

This clonotype was seen a handful of times. This chain links TRBV30 with TRBJ2-3; D is tentatively TRBD1 or TRBD2 (6 bases each). The germline V gene encodes CDR1 GTSNPN and CDR2 SVGIG (reference sequence). This CDR3 comprises 15 residues. The CDR3 nucleotides are TGTGCTCAATCGGAGGGGGTGTTGGGGTCAGATACGCAGTATTTT. This codes for CAQSEGVLGSDTQYF.

The genes are TRBV4-1 and TRBJ1-2; weak D call: TRBD1 (5 bases). The CDR3 totals 19 residues. The V gene's germline CDR1 is MGHRA and CDR2 YSYEKL. V was cut by 0 bases and J by 5 bases, with 25 bases left in between. Here the CDR3 DNA reads TGCGCCAGCAGCCAAGATCAGGGAGGGACCTTCCTTGAATTTTATGGCTACACCTTC. Protein product: CASSQDQGGTFLEFYGYTF.

The genes are TRBV27 and TRBJ1-6, with D perhaps TRBD1 (6 bases). V gave up 9 bases and J gave up 9 bases, with 12 bases separating them. Germline V gives CDR1 MNHEY, CDR2 SMNVEV (reference sequence). CDR3 length: 12 amino acids. The CDR3 DNA is TGTGCCAGTACAGGGTTTGGTTCACCCCTCCACTTT. It translates to CASTGFGSPLHF.

The rearrangement uses TRBV6-5 and TRBJ1-2; 10 nucleotides line up with TRBD1. Germline V lookup: CDR1 MNHEY, CDR2 SVGAGI. Unmatched junction bases numbered 9, after V lost 6 bases and J lost 2 bases. CDR3 size: 16 residues. The DNA for the CDR3 is TGTGCCAGCAGACGCTCCGGGACAGGGGACAACTATGGCTACACCTTC. Amino acids: CASRRSGTGDNYGYTF.

A remark on this clonotype: A much larger clone lies a single base off, so this may be a read error. The CDR3 region is CSSMGGTSYEQYF. Written as DNA, the CDR3 is TGCAGTTCTATGGGAGGAACCTCCTACGAGCAGTACTTC. This chain connects TRBV20-1 to TRBJ2-7; a weak D match, TRBD2 (6 bases). Germline CDR1 is DFQATT and CDR2 is SNEGSKA (reference sequence). The CDR3 has 13 residues. V lost 8 bases, J lost 0 bases, and 14 bases lay in between.

This clonotype was picked up a small number of times. V usage is TRBV28 and J usage is TRBJ1-5; 7 nucleotides agree with TRBD1. Trimming took 2 bases from V and 6 from J; bases not matched to a gene: 10. Germline CDR1 reads MDHEN; CDR2 reads SYDVKM. The CDR3 sequence is 16 residues long. This CDR3 is CASSLRVGQGGQPQHF. CDR3 in DNA: TGTGCCAGCAGTTTAAGGGTCGGCCAGGGGGGTCAGCCCCAGCATTTT.

V and J are TRBV3-1 and TRBJ2-5, with TRBD2 matching 10 bases. The CDR3 runs 16 residues. Per the germline V gene, CDR1 is LGHDT and CDR2 is YNNKEL (reference sequence). The trim removed 6 bases at V and 2 bases at J, leaving 9 bases unmatched. The CDR3: CASSYGLAVCQETQYF. CDR3 DNA: TGTGCCAGCAGTTACGGACTAGCGGTTTGTCAAGAGACCCAGTACTTC.

This rearrangement joins TRBV5-1 to TRBJ2-5; TRBD2 might be the D (6 bases). The germline V gene encodes CDR1 SGHRS and CDR2 YFSETQ. V was clipped by 2 bases and J by 11 bases, with 25 bases between them. The CDR3 sequence is 16 residues long. The CDR3 region has the DNA TGCGCCAGCAGCTTCTCCCCCTTGGGACTTACCAATGAGCAGTACTTC. Translated, it gives CASSFSPLGLTNEQYF.

The genes are TRBV7-2 and TRBJ2-7; TRBD2 agrees at 9 bases. The CDR3 extends over 14 amino acids. Germline V gene sequence: CDR1 SGHTA, CDR2 FQGNSA. V lost 5 bases to trimming and J lost 5 bases; unmatched junction nucleotides: 7. CDR3 residues: CASSLSGRFNEQYF. The CDR3, as DNA: TGTGCCAGCAGCCTTAGCGGGAGATTCAACGAGCAGTACTTC. Together with reference TRBV7-2 and TRBJ2-7, the CDR3 gives the full variable domain: GAGVSQSPSNKVTEKGKDVELRCDPISGHTALYWYRQSLGQGLEFLIYFQGNSAPDKSGLPSDRFSAERTGGSVSTLTIQRTQQEDSAVYLCASSLSGRFNEQYFGPGTRLTVT.

This clonotype has only a few counts. This chain links TRBV15 with TRBJ2-7; no firm D call. Per the germline V gene, CDR1 is LNHNV and CDR2 is YYDKDF (reference sequence). The V end was cut by 3 bases, the J end by 0 bases, with 6 bases between. The CDR3 extends over 13 amino acids. This CDR3 reads CATSSPSSYEQYF. CDR3 DNA: TGTGCCACCAGCAGTCCAAGCTCCTACGAGCAGTACTTC. Combining the CDR3 with reference TRBV15 and TRBJ2-7 gives the whole variable domain DAMVIQNPRYQVTQFGKPVTLSCSQTLNHNVMYWYQQKSSQAPKLLFHYYDKDFNNEADTPDNFQSRRPNTSFCFLDIRSPGLGDTAMYLCATSSPSSYEQYFGPGTRLTVT.

The rearrangement links TRBV7-2 to TRBJ1-5; D gene unclear. The CDR3 has 14 amino acids. Germline loops: CDR1 SGHTA, CDR2 FQGNSA. Trimming took 5 bases from V and 7 from J, leaving 15 bases between them. The CDR3 DNA reads TGTGCCAGCAGCCGCGACCAAGCCTACCAGCCCCAGCATTTT. Protein sequence: CASSRDQAYQPQHF.

This clonotype was detected only once. V usage is TRBV5-1 and J usage is TRBJ2-1, with 12 bases lining up with TRBD1. Trimming at V came to 3 bases and at J to 12 bases, leaving 7 bases not matched to a gene. This CDR3 has 14 residues. From germline, CDR1 is SGHRS and CDR2 YFSETQ. The CDR3 coding sequence is TGCGCCAGCAGCTCCGGGACAGGGGGCGCGGGGCAGTTCTTC. Encoded protein: CASSSGTGGAGQFF. The full variable domain, in which reference TRBV5-1 and TRBJ2-1 provide the parts outside the CDR3, is KAGVTQTPRYLIKTRGQQVTLSCSPISGHRSVSWYQQTPGQGLQFLFEYFSETQRNKGNFPGRFSGRQFSNSRSEMNVSTLELGDSALYLCASSSGTGGAGQFFGPGTRLTVL.

This chain connects TRBV29-1 to TRBJ2-1; maybe TRBD2 (6 bases). CDR3 length: 12 residues. The germline CDR1 and CDR2 sequences are SQVTM and ANQGSEA. V was trimmed by 6 bases and J by 6 bases, leaving 12 bases between them. In DNA, the CDR3 is TGCAGCGTAGGTAACGGGGGCAATGAGCAGTTCTTC. Translation: CSVGNGGNEQFF.

This clonotype was observed a handful of times. The chain is built from TRBV4-1 and TRBJ2-5; TRBD1 might be the D (6 bases). V was shortened by 0 bases and J by 4 bases, with 12 bases between the two germline ends. This CDR3 spans 15 amino acids. Germline CDR1 is MGHRA and CDR2 is YSYEKL. CDR3 loop: CASSQEITRGETQYF. The CDR3 bases are TGCGCCAGCAGCCAAGAAATTACCAGGGGAGAGACCCAGTACTTC.

V gene TRBV27 combines with J gene TRBJ2-5; perhaps D is TRBD1 or TRBD2 (5 bases each). The J call may be incorrect, as the DNA end agrees better with TRBJ2-7. CDR1 MNHEY and CDR2 SMNVEV come from the germline V gene (reference sequence). This CDR3 comprises 16 residues. The CDR3 is CASSLSKMRGSYEQYF. The CDR3 DNA reads TGTGCCAGCAGTTTATCGAAAATGAGGGGCAGCTACGAGCAGTACTTC.

V and J are TRBV20-1 and TRBJ2-1; 11 bases agree with TRBD1. The CDR3 is 13 residues long. Germline V gene lookup returns CDR1 DFQATT and CDR2 SNEGSKA (reference sequence). The J segment lost 6 bases and the V segment lost 3 bases, leaving 1 base of the junction unmatched. The CDR3 region is CSARDRGPNEQFF. DNA of the CDR3: TGCAGTGCTAGGGACAGGGGGCCCAATGAGCAGTTCTTC.

This clonotype has only a few counts. This chain joins TRBV29-1 and TRBJ2-3; tentatively, D is TRBD1 (7 bases). Germline-derived CDR1 and CDR2 are SQVTM and ANQGSEA. Trimming left V 0 bases short and J 3 bases short, with 13 bases between. The CDR3 is 15 residues long. The CDR3 sequence: CSVEDLAGGTDTQYF. The CDR3 region has the DNA TGCAGCGTTGAAGATCTCGCAGGGGGGACAGATACGCAGTATTTT.